Listed below are T cell receptor beta chains from one sample, sequenced in a study of blood T cells in healthy people across ages. TCRdb analysed the 5' RACE reads with MiXCR anew, one entry per CDR3 protein. This table has over 1,300,000 distinct CDR3 sequences, approximately 59% appearing once. The sample comprised blood. These receptors came from a man younger than 35 in good health. The CDR3 runs from the conserved cysteine through the conserved F or W. D genes are given only for firm matches. Clone size is stated in some rows and not others, as once, few, many or a class when expanded.

clone size: once
V gene: TRBV6-2/TRBV6-3
D gene: TRBD2
J gene: TRBJ2-7
CDR3 protein: CVSRGLETFYEQYF
CDR3 DNA: TGTGTCAGCAGGGGACTAGAGACTTTCTACGAGCAGTACTTC

clone size: NA
V gene: TRBV6-5
D gene: NA
J gene: TRBJ1-2
CDR3 protein: CASSSGNPYGYTF
CDR3 DNA: TGTGCCAGCAGTTCGGGGAATCCTTATGGCTACACCTTC

clone size: NA
V gene: TRBV5-1
D gene: NA
J gene: TRBJ2-5
CDR3 protein: CASSAQGLLGETQYF
CDR3 DNA: TGCGCCAGCAGCGCTCAGGGACTCTTGGGAGAGACCCAGTACTTC

clone size: few
V gene: TRBV11-2
D gene: TRBD2
J gene: TRBJ2-3
CDR3 protein: CASSTRLAGATDTQYF
CDR3 DNA: TGTGCCAGCAGCACCAGACTAGCGGGAGCCACAGATACGCAGTATTTT

clone size: NA
V gene: TRBV29-1
D gene: TRBD1
J gene: TRBJ2-4
CDR3 protein: CSARQGGEDIQYF
CDR3 DNA: TGCAGCGCGAGACAGGGGGGGGAGGACATTCAGTACTTC

clone size: many
V gene: TRBV20-1
D gene: NA
J gene: TRBJ2-1
CDR3 protein: CSARDRREQFF
CDR3 DNA: TGCAGTGCTAGGGACAGACGTGAGCAGTTCTTC

clone size: NA
V gene: TRBV5-1
D gene: TRBD1
J gene: TRBJ2-5
CDR3 protein: CASSLDRTGGNEQYF
CDR3 DNA: TGCGCCAGCAGCTTGGACCGGACAGGGGGCAATGAGCAGTACTTC

clone size: many
V gene: TRBV5-1
D gene: TRBD2
J gene: TRBJ2-1
CDR3 protein: CASSLVLAGEQFF
CDR3 DNA: TGCGCCAGCAGCTTGGTCCTAGCGGGGGAGCAGTTCTTC

clone size: NA
V gene: TRBV6-2/TRBV6-3
D gene: TRBD1
J gene: TRBJ2-7
CDR3 protein: CASSNTGGATDEQYF
CDR3 DNA: TGTGCCAGCAGCAACACAGGGGGCGCAACCGACGAGCAGTACTTC

clone size: few
V gene: TRBV5-1
D gene: NA
J gene: TRBJ1-1
CDR3 protein: CASSLLGNEAFF
CDR3 DNA: TGCGCCAGCAGCTTGTTAGGAAATGAAGCTTTCTTT

clone size: NA
V gene: TRBV20-1
D gene: NA
J gene: TRBJ2-6
CDR3 protein: CSAIGGETGANVLTF
CDR3 DNA: TGCAGTGCCATAGGCGGGGAAACTGGGGCCAACGTCCTGACTTTC

clone size: NA
V gene: TRBV20-1
D gene: NA
J gene: TRBJ2-1
CDR3 protein: CSAREGQRLYSYNEQFF
CDR3 DNA: TGCAGTGCTAGAGAGGGGCAGAGACTCTACTCCTACAATGAGCAGTTCTTC

clone size: NA
V gene: TRBV21-1
D gene: NA
J gene: TRBJ2-3
CDR3 protein: CASSKGPVLVGADTQYF
CDR3 DNA: TGTGCCAGCAGCAAAGGGCCTGTTCTCGTTGGCGCAGATACGCAGTATTTT

clone size: few
V gene: TRBV6-6
D gene: TRBD2
J gene: TRBJ2-1
CDR3 protein: CASSYGGTRVNEQFF
CDR3 DNA: TGTGCCAGCAGTTACGGTGGGACTAGAGTGAATGAGCAGTTCTTC

clone size: few
V gene: TRBV5-1
D gene: NA
J gene: TRBJ1-1
CDR3 protein: CASSWDGNTEAFF
CDR3 DNA: TGTGCCAGCAGTTGGGACGGGAACACTGAAGCTTTCTTT

clone size: few
V gene: TRBV6-2/TRBV6-3
D gene: TRBD2
J gene: TRBJ2-3
CDR3 protein: CASSHRLAVRASTDTQYF
CDR3 DNA: TGTGCCAGCAGTCACCGACTAGCGGTTCGTGCTAGCACAGATACGCAGTATTTT

clone size: few
V gene: TRBV7-8
D gene: NA
J gene: TRBJ2-7
CDR3 protein: CASSFSRDYLYEQYF
CDR3 DNA: TGTGCCAGCAGCTTCTCCCGAGACTACCTCTACGAGCAGTACTTC

clone size: NA
V gene: TRBV29-1
D gene: NA
J gene: TRBJ2-3
CDR3 protein: CSVGTSRDTQYF
CDR3 DNA: TGCAGCGTTGGCACTAGCCGAGATACGCAGTATTTT

clone size: NA
V gene: TRBV7-2
D gene: TRBD1
J gene: TRBJ2-7
CDR3 protein: CASSLALRTGKDEQYF
CDR3 DNA: TGTGCCAGCAGCTTAGCCTTAAGGACAGGGAAGGACGAGCAGTACTTC

clone size: NA
V gene: TRBV29-1
D gene: TRBD2
J gene: TRBJ2-1
CDR3 protein: CSAGTSGGNEQFF
CDR3 DNA: TGCAGCGCTGGGACTAGCGGGGGCAATGAGCAGTTCTTC

clone size: few
V gene: TRBV29-1
D gene: NA
J gene: TRBJ2-1
CDR3 protein: CSVEDSNNEQFF
CDR3 DNA: TGCAGCGTTGAGGACAGCAACAATGAGCAGTTCTTC

clone size: NA
V gene: TRBV12-3/TRBV12-4
D gene: TRBD1
J gene: TRBJ1-2
CDR3 protein: CASSTTGFYGYTF
CDR3 DNA: TGTGCCAGCAGCACGACAGGGTTCTATGGCTACACCTTC

clone size: once
V gene: TRBV7-2
D gene: NA
J gene: TRBJ1-2
CDR3 protein: CASSLGRYLSYGYTF
CDR3 DNA: TGTGCCAGCAGCTTGGGAAGGTACCTAAGCTATGGCTACACCTTC

clone size: NA
V gene: TRBV20-1
D gene: TRBD2
J gene: TRBJ2-1
CDR3 protein: CSARDGAGSLDLHEQFF
CDR3 DNA: TGCAGTGCTAGAGATGGAGCGGGGTCCTTAGATCTGCATGAGCAGTTCTTC

clone size: many
V gene: TRBV4-3
D gene: TRBD2
J gene: TRBJ2-1
CDR3 protein: CASSQARGGGRDNEQFF
CDR3 DNA: TGCGCCAGCAGCCAAGCAAGAGGCGGGGGGAGGGACAATGAGCAGTTCTTC

clone size: NA
V gene: TRBV20-1
D gene: NA
J gene: TRBJ2-1
CDR3 protein: CSARRGGTNEQFF
CDR3 DNA: TGCAGTGCTAGGCGTGGAGGGACGAATGAGCAGTTCTTC

clone size: few
V gene: TRBV20-1
D gene: NA
J gene: TRBJ2-7
CDR3 protein: CSANTGSRQTYEQYF
CDR3 DNA: TGCAGTGCCAACACAGGGTCCAGACAGACCTACGAGCAGTACTTC

clone size: few
V gene: TRBV20-1
D gene: NA
J gene: TRBJ1-2
CDR3 protein: CSATGSKDGYTF
CDR3 DNA: TGCAGTGCTACCGGTTCTAAGGACGGCTACACCTTC

clone size: NA
V gene: TRBV27
D gene: TRBD1
J gene: TRBJ2-5
CDR3 protein: CASSFKDRGETQYF
CDR3 DNA: TGTGCCAGCAGTTTCAAGGACAGGGGCGAGACCCAGTACTTC

clone size: NA
V gene: TRBV20-1
D gene: NA
J gene: TRBJ2-5
CDR3 protein: CSARSIRSGQETQYF
CDR3 DNA: TGCAGTGCTAGATCAATAAGGTCCGGCCAAGAGACCCAGTACTTC

clone size: NA
V gene: TRBV24-1
D gene: TRBD1
J gene: TRBJ2-5
CDR3 protein: CATGTEQETQYF
CDR3 DNA: TGTGCCACCGGGACAGAACAAGAGACCCAGTACTTC

clone size: NA
V gene: TRBV6-5
D gene: TRBD2
J gene: TRBJ2-1
CDR3 protein: CASKPEGSGNPTSFF
CDR3 DNA: TGTGCCAGCAAACCCGAGGGTAGCGGGAACCCGACGTCGTTCTTC

clone size: NA
V gene: TRBV20-1
D gene: TRBD1
J gene: TRBJ2-7
CDR3 protein: CSAVPQGIYEQYF
CDR3 DNA: TGCAGTGCTGTCCCACAGGGGATCTACGAGCAGTACTTC

clone size: NA
V gene: TRBV11-2
D gene: TRBD2
J gene: TRBJ2-1
CDR3 protein: CASSGHTGTSGRDSYNEQFF
CDR3 DNA: TGTGCCAGCAGCGGACATACCGGGACTAGCGGGAGAGACTCCTACAATGAGCAGTTCTTC

clone size: few
V gene: TRBV7-8
D gene: TRBD2
J gene: TRBJ2-1
CDR3 protein: CASSHTGAGGPDEQFF
CDR3 DNA: TGTGCCAGCAGCCATACTGGAGCGGGGGGCCCCGATGAGCAGTTCTTC

clone size: few
V gene: TRBV6-6
D gene: TRBD1
J gene: TRBJ1-4
CDR3 protein: CASSPPGQGVRKLFF
CDR3 DNA: TGTGCCAGCAGTCCCCCGGGACAGGGAGTTCGAAAACTGTTTTTT

clone size: NA
V gene: TRBV7-9
D gene: NA
J gene: TRBJ2-7
CDR3 protein: CASSSGTPNKRYEQYF
CDR3 DNA: TGTGCCAGCAGCTCCGGCACGCCTAACAAGCGCTACGAGCAGTACTTC

clone size: NA
V gene: TRBV20-1
D gene: NA
J gene: TRBJ2-5
CDR3 protein: CSARTASLLQETQYF
CDR3 DNA: TGCAGTGCCCGGACGGCTAGCCTACTTCAAGAGACCCAGTACTTC

clone size: NA
V gene: TRBV20-1
D gene: TRBD1
J gene: TRBJ2-7
CDR3 protein: CSASSLWGQGNYEQYF
CDR3 DNA: TGCAGTGCTAGTAGCCTTTGGGGACAGGGTAACTACGAGCAGTACTTC

clone size: few
V gene: TRBV29-1
D gene: NA
J gene: TRBJ2-3
CDR3 protein: CSVEEQLSSYF
CDR3 DNA: TGCAGCGTTGAGGAACAGCTCTCTTCGTATTTT

clone size: NA
V gene: TRBV20-1
D gene: TRBD2
J gene: TRBJ2-3
CDR3 protein: CSARDVGLASDTQYF
CDR3 DNA: TGCAGTGCTAGAGATGTGGGACTAGCGTCGGATACGCAGTATTTT

clone size: NA
V gene: TRBV5-5
D gene: NA
J gene: TRBJ2-5
CDR3 protein: CASSLGWGFEQYF
CDR3 DNA: TGTGCCAGCAGCTTGGGGTGGGGCTTTGAGCAGTACTTC

clone size: NA
V gene: TRBV6-2/TRBV6-3
D gene: TRBD2
J gene: TRBJ2-1
CDR3 protein: CASRGLAGGRQFF
CDR3 DNA: TGTGCCAGCAGGGGACTAGCGGGGGGGCGGCAGTTCTTC

clone size: NA
V gene: TRBV4-1
D gene: NA
J gene: TRBJ1-1
CDR3 protein: CASSPAGTNTEAFF
CDR3 DNA: TGCGCCAGCAGCCCGGCAGGGACGAACACTGAAGCTTTCTTT

clone size: NA
V gene: TRBV27
D gene: TRBD1
J gene: TRBJ2-1
CDR3 protein: CASGTGPNNEQFF
CDR3 DNA: TGTGCCAGCGGGACAGGGCCCAACAATGAGCAGTTCTTC

clone size: NA
V gene: TRBV12-3/TRBV12-4
D gene: TRBD1
J gene: TRBJ2-7
CDR3 protein: CASSKDRVTYEQYF
CDR3 DNA: TGTGCCAGCAGTAAAGACAGGGTAACCTACGAGCAGTACTTC

clone size: NA
V gene: TRBV11-1
D gene: NA
J gene: TRBJ2-7
CDR3 protein: CASNDRARALNEQYF
CDR3 DNA: TGTGCCAGCAACGACCGGGCGAGGGCTCTAAACGAGCAGTACTTC

clone size: NA
V gene: TRBV5-1
D gene: TRBD2
J gene: TRBJ2-1
CDR3 protein: CASSLYFPSGGSYNEQFF
CDR3 DNA: TGCGCCAGCAGCTTGTATTTTCCTAGCGGGGGCTCCTACAATGAGCAGTTCTTC

clone size: NA
V gene: TRBV7-2
D gene: NA
J gene: TRBJ2-2
CDR3 protein: CASSLGAVLTPGELFF
CDR3 DNA: TGTGCCAGCAGCTTAGGTGCGGTACTTACACCCGGGGAACTGTTTTTT

clone size: NA
V gene: TRBV12-3/TRBV12-4
D gene: NA
J gene: TRBJ1-1
CDR3 protein: CASSLVAETEAFF
CDR3 DNA: TGTGCCAGCAGTTTAGTCGCCGAAACTGAAGCTTTCTTT